This T cell receptor beta chain was sequenced for a study of identical twins. Study observations and caveats: Conclusions leaned on cross-sectional statistical analysis and did not track the same donors over time. Invariant MAIT and iNKT cells may have partly biased zero-insertion analyses. Abundant cord blood beta clonotypes carried fewer insertions; memory repertoires showed none.

Each CDR3 protein is one row after TCRdb ran MiXCR on the 5' RACE reads. The sample lists 1.5 million to 2 million distinct CDR3 sequences, more than 30% occurring once. The donors were all healthy and Caucasian. This clonotype was seen repeatedly, ten times or more. What it binds is not known. Sequencing input: cord blood. The TCR originated in a newborn girl in good health.

Here the CDR3 reads CASSQPSREQFF. The CDR3 DNA follows: TGTGCCAGCAGCCAACCTTCTCGGGAGCAGTTCTTC. The chain carries TRBV4-2 and TRBJ2-1; no reliable D call. Germline loops: CDR1 LGHNA, CDR2 YNFKEQ. V shed 2 bases and J shed 10 bases, with 9 bases lying between them. The CDR3 runs 12 residues.